The 24 T cell receptor beta chains below come from one sample, sequenced in a study of blood T cell repertoires in COVID-19. Using immunoSEQ multiplex PCR, the repertoire was profiled, and TCRdb retains in-frame clones only, with some absent. This table has approximately 220,000 clones, roughly 90% appearing once. Sequenced material: PBMCs or T cells enriched from blood (not recorded which). All receptors derive from a woman aged 30 to 39 with acute COVID-19.

V usage is TRBV5-1 and J usage is TRBJ2-1; the match to TRBD1 covers 8 bases. V was pared by 1 base and J by 7 bases, with 7 bases of the junction left unmatched. Germline CDR1 reads SGHRS; CDR2 reads YFSETQ. The CDR3 has 15 amino acids. The CDR3 DNA sequence: TGCGCCAGCAGCTTGATAGGACAGGGTAGGAATGAGCAGTTCTTC. It encodes CASSLIGQGRNEQFF.

This clone was detected only once. The CDR3 DNA reads as TGCGCCAGCAGCCACGGACTAGCGGGGCTGAGCTCCTACAATGAGCAGTTCTTC. Translating gives CASSHGLAGLSSYNEQFF. This chain links TRBV5-1 with TRBJ2-1; 12 bases align to TRBD2. Germline V lookup: CDR1 SGHRS, CDR2 YFSETQ. The CDR3 runs 18 residues. V gave up 4 bases and J gave up 0 bases; unmatched junction bases: 8.

J is TRBJ1-2 and V is TRBV12-5, with TRBD1 identical over 7 bases. Germline trimming cut 2 bases from V and 7 bases from J; bases unmatched to any gene: 7. The germline V gene has CDR1 LGHNT and CDR2 FRNRAP. CDR3 size: 14 residues. Written as DNA, the CDR3 is TGTGCTAGTGGTTTGTCCTTAGGGGGCGGTGGCTACACCTTC. Translated, it gives CASGLSLGGGGYTF.

The chain carries TRBV30 and TRBJ1-2, with a possible D match to TRBD1 (6 bases). Trimming left V 3 bases short and J 2 bases short, with 7 bases between. There are 12 residues in the CDR3. Germline-derived CDR1 and CDR2 are GTSNPN and SVGIG (reference sequence). CDR3 region: CAWRQGNYGYTF. Here the CDR3 DNA reads TGTGCCTGGAGACAGGGAAACTATGGCTACACCTTC. The full variable domain, its missing parts supplied by reference TRBV30 and TRBJ1-2, is SQTIHQWPATLVQPVGSPLSLECTVEGTSNPNLYWYRQAAGRGLQLLFYSVGIGQISSEVPQNLSASRPQDRQFILSSKKLLLSDSGFYLCAWRQGNYGYTFGSGTRLTVV.

The V gene is TRBV10-3, the J gene TRBJ1-1; tentatively, D is TRBD1 (5 bases). Germline assignment: CDR1 ENHRY and CDR2 SYGVKD. V was cut by 7 bases and J by 4 bases, with 22 bases left in between. CDR3 length: 16 amino acids. CDR3 sequence reads: CAITQRAGGDSTEAFF. In nucleotides, the CDR3 is TGTGCCATCACTCAACGGGCGGGGGGGGATAGCACTGAAGCTTTCTTT.

The chain is built from TRBV7-9 and TRBJ2-1; tentative D call: TRBD2 (5 bases). CDR3 size: 12 residues. Germline V gene lookup returns CDR1 SEHNR and CDR2 FQNEAQ (reference sequence). Trimming removed 4 bases at V and 10 bases at J, with 11 bases between. CDR3 residues: CASSSDYLEQFF. For the CDR3, the DNA is TGTGCCAGCAGCTCCGACTATCTCGAGCAGTTCTTC.

The CDR3 loop reads CASSKVQVGTLEAFF. The CDR3 DNA reads as TGTGCCAGCAGCAAGGTACAGGTGGGAACACTTGAAGCTTTCTTT. The chain is built from TRBV21-1 and TRBJ1-1; the D call TRBD1 from the table was never checked on the DNA. TRBV21-1 is reported as a pseudogene. This CDR3 comprises 15 residues.

This clone has only one observation. The chain recombines TRBV27 with TRBJ2-1, with D possibly matching TRBD1 (6 bases). Germline V gene data show CDR1 as MNHEY and CDR2 as SMNVEV (reference sequence). Trimming left V 6 bases short and J 0 bases short, with 12 bases between. The CDR3 runs to 15 residues. As DNA, the CDR3 is TGTGCCAGCAGCACAGGGTCCAGCTCCTACAATGAGCAGTTCTTC. Protein: CASSTGSSSYNEQFF.

V is TRBV7-9 and J is TRBJ1-2; 7 bases fit TRBD1. The CDR3 sequence is 13 residues long. J was trimmed by 8 bases and V by 5 bases; bases with no gene match: 8. Germline lookup yields CDR1 SEHNR and CDR2 FQNEAQ (reference sequence). This chain's CDR3 is CASSPDRDRGYTF. In DNA, the CDR3 is TGTGCCAGCAGCCCCGACAGGGATCGAGGCTACACCTTC.

The chain links TRBV11-3 to TRBJ2-1; TRBD1 might be the D (5 bases). The CDR3 runs 15 residues. The germline V gene has CDR1 SGHNT and CDR2 YENEEA. V lost 3 bases, J lost 0 bases, and 9 bases lay in between. CDR3 sequence reads: CASSLAGYSYNEQFF. The CDR3 bases are TGTGCCAGCAGCTTGGCAGGGTACTCCTACAATGAGCAGTTCTTC.

The chain recombines TRBV7-9 with TRBJ1-2; D gene ambiguous. The ends were cut back, 2 bases at V and 6 bases at J, with 7 bases in the middle. This CDR3 has 12 amino acids. The V gene's germline CDR1 is SEHNR and CDR2 FQNEAQ (reference sequence). The CDR3 DNA sequence: TGTGCCAGCAGCTTACTAGTAGATGGCTACACCTTC. Translation gives CASSLLVDGYTF.

The rearrangement links TRBV19 to TRBJ1-5; D possibly corresponds to TRBD1 (6 bases). Germline lookup yields CDR1 LNHDA and CDR2 SQIVND (reference sequence). V lost 6 bases to trimming and J lost 2 bases, with 14 bases between them. This CDR3 contains 15 residues. In DNA, the CDR3 is TGTGCCAGTAGCAGCAGGGGTGTGGGCAATCAGCCCCAGCATTTT. It codes for CASSSRGVGNQPQHF. The variable domain in full, with the rest retrieved from reference TRBV19 and TRBJ1-5, is DGGITQSPKYLFRKEGQNVTLSCEQNLNHDAMYWYRQDPGQGLRLIYYSQIVNDFQKGDIAEGYSVSREKKESFPLTVTSAQKNPTAFYLCASSSRGVGNQPQHFGDGTRLSIL.

The chain combines TRBV5-8 with TRBJ1-1; D may be TRBD1 (6 bases). CDR3 length equals 17 residues. The germline V gene has CDR1 SGHTS and CDR2 YDEGEE. Trimming pared 0 bases from V and 4 bases from J, leaving 19 bases between. CDR3 loop: CASSLAGYIGGTTEAFF. The CDR3 DNA reads as TGTGCCAGCAGCTTGGCCGGTTACATAGGGGGTACCACTGAAGCTTTCTTT.

The chain employs TRBV27 and TRBJ2-1, with D perhaps TRBD2 (5 bases). The CDR3 loop spans 13 amino acids. The ends were cut back, 6 bases at V and 6 bases at J, with 12 bases in the middle. Germline CDR1 and CDR2: MNHEY and SMNVEV (reference sequence). The CDR3 protein is CASSYTRPNEQFF. The CDR3 coding sequence is TGTGCCAGCAGCTATACTAGGCCCAATGAGCAGTTCTTC.

V usage is TRBV29-1 and J usage is TRBJ2-5; 7 nucleotides line up with TRBD2. Germline loops: CDR1 SQVTM, CDR2 ANQGSEA. Trimming took 6 bases from V and 5 from J; bases not matched to a gene: 6. The CDR3 covers 12 residues. CDR3 sequence: CSVHAGGETQYF. The CDR3 DNA sequence: TGCAGCGTCCACGCCGGGGGGGAGACCCAGTACTTC.

V gene TRBV5-5 combines with J gene TRBJ1-1; TRBD1 aligns across 7 bases. This CDR3 spans 13 amino acids. CDR1 is SGHKS, CDR2 YYEKEE, per germline (reference sequence). V lost 4 bases and J lost 5; bases outside the gene matches: 5. The CDR3 loop reads CASSGQARTEAFF. CDR3 sequence (DNA): TGTGCCAGCAGCGGACAGGCGCGAACTGAAGCTTTCTTT.

The rearrangement uses TRBV10-3 and TRBJ2-2; TRBD2 aligns across 9 bases. There are 14 residues in the CDR3. Germline CDR1 and CDR2: ENHRY and SYGVKD. The ends lost 8 bases at V and 6 bases at J; junction bases unmatched: 7. As DNA, the CDR3 is TGTGCCATCTCGATAGCGGGGGCCCCCGGGGAGCTGTTTTTT. Amino acid sequence: CAISIAGAPGELFF.

The chain is built from TRBV15 and TRBJ1-6; D is perhaps TRBD1 (5 bases). The length of the CDR3 is 14 residues. Trimming took 3 bases from V and 9 from J, leaving 12 bases between them. The germline gives CDR1 LNHNV, CDR2 YYDKDF (reference sequence). DNA of the CDR3: TGTGCCACCAGCAGGGCAGGGATAGGTTCACCCCTCCACTTT. It is translated as CATSRAGIGSPLHF.

This chain connects TRBV12-3 or TRBV12-4 to TRBJ2-1; D is unresolved. The CDR3 consists of 11 residues. V was trimmed by 6 bases and J by 9 bases, leaving 9 bases between them. The CDR3 is CASSPYLEQFF. The CDR3 bases are TGTGCCAGCAGCCCTTATCTTGAGCAGTTCTTC.

A single count supports this clone. The V call is TRBV7-2, the J call TRBJ1-1, with a weak D call TRBD1 (5 bases). Germline CDR1 SGHTA, CDR2 FQGNSA. With 5 bases removed from V and 11 bases from J, the gap between germline ends came to 18 bases. This CDR3 contains 13 residues. CDR3 loop: CASSTKAGLEAFF. The DNA of the CDR3 is TGTGCCAGCAGCACTAAGGCAGGGCTGGAGGCTTTCTTT.

This clone was found once. V usage is TRBV5-8 and J usage is TRBJ1-5, with 11 bases fitting TRBD1. The CDR3 totals 16 residues. Per the germline V gene, CDR1 is SGHTS and CDR2 is YDEGEE. With 3 bases clipped from V and 5 bases from J, the junction kept 7 bases outside the gene matches. The DNA of the CDR3 is TGTGCCAGCAGCTCCGGACAGGGGGCTTTCGATCAGCCCCAGCATTTT. As protein: CASSSGQGAFDQPQHF.

The V gene is TRBV7-9, the J gene TRBJ1-1; 12 bases match TRBD1. The CDR3 sequence is 13 residues long. Trimming took 7 bases from V and 8 from J; bases not matched to a gene: 5. CDR1 is SEHNR, CDR2 FQNEAQ, per germline (reference sequence). The CDR3 loop reads CASTGTGGSEAFF. The CDR3 coding sequence is TGTGCCAGCACAGGGACAGGGGGCTCGGAAGCTTTCTTT.

This clone was seen a handful of times. The chain has TRBV7-9 and TRBJ1-1; no reliable D call. Looked up from germline, CDR1 is SEHNR and CDR2 is FQNEAQ (reference sequence). The CDR3 extends over 12 amino acids. Deletions cut 1 base from V and 7 bases from J, with 7 bases between. CDR3 in amino acids: CASSLVVGEAFF. DNA for the CDR3: TGTGCCAGCAGCTTAGTTGTCGGTGAAGCTTTCTTT.

The chain carries TRBV5-5 and TRBJ1-6, with 7 bases matching TRBD1. The trim removed 4 bases at V and 0 bases at J, leaving 10 bases unmatched. This CDR3 has 18 residues. Germline CDR1 reads SGHKS; CDR2 reads YYEKEE (reference sequence). CDR3 in DNA: TGTGCCAGCAGCCACCGACAGGGTCCAGGCTCCTATAATTCACCCCTCCACTTT. This codes for CASSHRQGPGSYNSPLHF.